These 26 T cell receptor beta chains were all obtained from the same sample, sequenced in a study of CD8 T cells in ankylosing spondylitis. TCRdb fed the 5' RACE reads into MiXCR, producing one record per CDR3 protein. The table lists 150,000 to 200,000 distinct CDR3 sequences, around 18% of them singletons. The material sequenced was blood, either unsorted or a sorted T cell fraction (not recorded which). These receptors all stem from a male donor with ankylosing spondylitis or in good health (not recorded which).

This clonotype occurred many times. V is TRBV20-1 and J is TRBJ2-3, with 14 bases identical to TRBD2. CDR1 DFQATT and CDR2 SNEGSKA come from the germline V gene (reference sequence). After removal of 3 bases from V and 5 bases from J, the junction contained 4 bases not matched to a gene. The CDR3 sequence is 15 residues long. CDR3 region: CSASGTSGRQDTQYF. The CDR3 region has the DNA TGCAGTGCTAGTGGGACTAGCGGGAGACAAGATACGCAGTATTTT.

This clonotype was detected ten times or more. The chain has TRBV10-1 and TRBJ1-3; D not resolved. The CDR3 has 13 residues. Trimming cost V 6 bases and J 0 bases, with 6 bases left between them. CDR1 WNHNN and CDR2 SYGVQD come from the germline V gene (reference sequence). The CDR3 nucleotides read TGCGCCAGCAGCCAGACCTCTGGAAACACCATATATTTT. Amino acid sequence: CASSQTSGNTIYF.

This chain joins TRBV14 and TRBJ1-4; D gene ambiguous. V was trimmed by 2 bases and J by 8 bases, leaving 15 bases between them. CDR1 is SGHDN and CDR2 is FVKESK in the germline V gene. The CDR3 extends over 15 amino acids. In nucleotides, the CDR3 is TGTGCCAGCAGCCAACCGACCCTAATCGGGGAAAAACTGTTTTTT. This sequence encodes CASSQPTLIGEKLFF.

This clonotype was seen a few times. CDR3 sequence reads: CSARGGKGTVYGYTF. Written as DNA, the CDR3 is TGCAGTGCTAGAGGGGGCAAAGGCACGGTCTATGGCTACACCTTC. The V and J genes are TRBV20-1 and TRBJ1-2; a possible D gene is TRBD1 (5 bases). The V gene's germline CDR1 is DFQATT and CDR2 SNEGSKA (reference sequence). The CDR3 has 15 amino acids. V shed 1 base and J shed 4 bases, with 16 bases lying between them.

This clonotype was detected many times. This CDR3 reads CASSFDQGSSDIWGTDTQYF. The CDR3 bases are TGTGCCAGCAGCTTCGATCAGGGATCCAGCGACATATGGGGCACAGATACGCAGTATTTT. The chain links TRBV27 to TRBJ2-3; D may be TRBD1 (5 bases). The CDR3 is 20 residues long. Per the germline V gene, CDR1 is MNHEY and CDR2 is SMNVEV (reference sequence). Between the trimmed V and J ends, which lost 6 bases and 1 base, there was a span of 29 bases.

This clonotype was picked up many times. Here the CDR3 reads CASGAEPGELFF. In DNA form, the CDR3 reads TGTGCCAGTGGGGCTGAACCCGGGGAGCTGTTTTTT. The genes are TRBV5-5 and TRBJ2-2, with D possibly TRBD1 on 5 matching bases. Trimming cost V 8 bases and J 6 bases, with 11 bases left between them. This CDR3 has 12 amino acids. CDR1 is SGHKS, CDR2 YYEKEE, per germline (reference sequence). The variable domain in full, with the rest retrieved from reference TRBV5-5 and TRBJ2-2, is DAGVTQSPTHLIKTRGQQVTLRCSPISGHKSVSWYQQVLGQGPQFIFQYYEKEERGRGNFPDRFSARQFPNYSSELNVNALLLGDSALYLCASGAEPGELFFGEGSRLTVL.

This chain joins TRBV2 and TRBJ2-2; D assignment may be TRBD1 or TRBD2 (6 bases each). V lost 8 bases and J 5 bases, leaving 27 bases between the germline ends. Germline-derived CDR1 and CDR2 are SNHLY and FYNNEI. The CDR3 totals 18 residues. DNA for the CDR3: TGTGCCAGCTGTTTCAGGGGCAGGGGACTTCTTTTTACCGGGGAGCTGTTTTTT. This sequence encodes CASCFRGRGLLFTGELFF.

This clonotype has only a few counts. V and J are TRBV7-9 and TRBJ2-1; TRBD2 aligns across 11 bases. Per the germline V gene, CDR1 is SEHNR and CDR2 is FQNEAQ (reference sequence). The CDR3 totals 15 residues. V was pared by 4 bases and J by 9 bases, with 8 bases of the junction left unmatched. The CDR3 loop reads CASSSLAGGPAEQFF. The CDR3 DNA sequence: TGTGCCAGCAGCTCCTTAGCGGGAGGGCCGGCTGAGCAGTTCTTC.

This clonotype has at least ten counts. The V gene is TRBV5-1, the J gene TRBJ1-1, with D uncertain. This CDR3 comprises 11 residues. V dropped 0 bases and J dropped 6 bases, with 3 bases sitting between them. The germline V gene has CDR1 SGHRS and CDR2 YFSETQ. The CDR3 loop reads CASSLGAEAFF. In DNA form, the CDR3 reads TGCGCCAGCAGCTTGGGAGCTGAAGCTTTCTTT.

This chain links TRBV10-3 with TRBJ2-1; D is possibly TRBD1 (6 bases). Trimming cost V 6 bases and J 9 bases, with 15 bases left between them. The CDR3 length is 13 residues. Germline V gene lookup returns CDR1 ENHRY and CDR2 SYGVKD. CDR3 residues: CAIRGAQGSEQFF. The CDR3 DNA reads TGTGCCATCAGGGGAGCTCAGGGGAGTGAGCAGTTCTTC.

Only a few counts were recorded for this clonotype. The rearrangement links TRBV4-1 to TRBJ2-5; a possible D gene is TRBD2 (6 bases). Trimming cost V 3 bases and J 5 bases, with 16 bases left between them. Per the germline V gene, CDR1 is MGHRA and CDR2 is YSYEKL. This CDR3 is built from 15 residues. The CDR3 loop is CASSQETRSGETQYF. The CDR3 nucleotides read TGCGCCAGCAGCCAGGAGACTAGGAGCGGGGAGACCCAGTACTTC.

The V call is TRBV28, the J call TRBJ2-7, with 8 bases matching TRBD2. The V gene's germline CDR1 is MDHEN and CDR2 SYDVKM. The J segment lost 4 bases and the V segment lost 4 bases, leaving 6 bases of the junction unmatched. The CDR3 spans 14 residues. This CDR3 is CASSSFGGGYEQYF. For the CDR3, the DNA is TGTGCCAGCAGTTCCTTCGGCGGGGGGTACGAGCAGTACTTC.

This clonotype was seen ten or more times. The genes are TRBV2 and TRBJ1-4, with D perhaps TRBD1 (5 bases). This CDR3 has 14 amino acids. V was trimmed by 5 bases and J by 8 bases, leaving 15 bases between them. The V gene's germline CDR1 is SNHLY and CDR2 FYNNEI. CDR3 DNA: TGTGCCAGCAGTCAGGGCAGGGTTGACGAAAAACTGTTTTTT. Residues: CASSQGRVDEKLFF.

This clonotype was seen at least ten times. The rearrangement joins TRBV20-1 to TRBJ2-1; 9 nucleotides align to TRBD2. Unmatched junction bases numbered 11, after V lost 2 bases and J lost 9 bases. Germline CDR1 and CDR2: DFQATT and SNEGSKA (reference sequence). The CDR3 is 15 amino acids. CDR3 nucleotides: TGCAGTGCTAGATCCCGGAGTAGCGGGAGCTCTGAGCAGTTCTTC. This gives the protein CSARSRSSGSSEQFF.

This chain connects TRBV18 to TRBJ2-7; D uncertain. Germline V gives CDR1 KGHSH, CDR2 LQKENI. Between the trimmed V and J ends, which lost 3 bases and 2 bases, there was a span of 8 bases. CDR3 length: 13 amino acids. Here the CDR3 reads CASSPAIAYEQYF. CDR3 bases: TGTGCCAGCTCACCCGCTATAGCCTACGAGCAGTACTTC.

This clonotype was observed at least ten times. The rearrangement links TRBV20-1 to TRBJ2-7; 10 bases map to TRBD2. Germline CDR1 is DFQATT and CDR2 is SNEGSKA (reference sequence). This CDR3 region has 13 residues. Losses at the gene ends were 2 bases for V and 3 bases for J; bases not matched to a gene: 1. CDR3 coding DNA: TGCAGTGCTAGACTAGCGGGAGACTACGAGCAGTACTTC. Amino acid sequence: CSARLAGDYEQYF.

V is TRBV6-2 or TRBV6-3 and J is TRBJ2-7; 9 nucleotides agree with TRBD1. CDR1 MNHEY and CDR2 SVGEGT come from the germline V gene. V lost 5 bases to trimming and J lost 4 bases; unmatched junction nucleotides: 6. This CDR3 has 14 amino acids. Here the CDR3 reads CASSEGQGEYEQYF. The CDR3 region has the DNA TGTGCCAGCAGTGAGGGACAGGGAGAATACGAGCAGTACTTC.

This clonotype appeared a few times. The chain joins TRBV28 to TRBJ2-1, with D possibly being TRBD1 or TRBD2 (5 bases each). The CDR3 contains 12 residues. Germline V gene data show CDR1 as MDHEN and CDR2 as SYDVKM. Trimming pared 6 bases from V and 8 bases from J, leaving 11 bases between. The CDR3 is CASRGRWYEQFF. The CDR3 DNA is TGTGCCAGCAGGGGACGGTGGTATGAGCAGTTCTTC. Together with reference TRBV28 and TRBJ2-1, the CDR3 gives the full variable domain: DVKVTQSSRYLVKRTGEKVFLECVQDMDHENMFWYRQDPGLGLRLIYFSYDVKMKEKGDIPEGYSVSREKKERFSLILESASTNQTSMYLCASRGRWYEQFFGPGTRLTVL.

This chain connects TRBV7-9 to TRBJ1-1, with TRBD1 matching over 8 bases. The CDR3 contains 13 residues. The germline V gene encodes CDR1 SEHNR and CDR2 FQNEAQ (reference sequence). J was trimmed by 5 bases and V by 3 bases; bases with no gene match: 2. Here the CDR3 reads CASSFDRGTEAFF. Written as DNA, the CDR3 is TGTGCCAGCAGCTTCGACAGGGGTACTGAAGCTTTCTTT.

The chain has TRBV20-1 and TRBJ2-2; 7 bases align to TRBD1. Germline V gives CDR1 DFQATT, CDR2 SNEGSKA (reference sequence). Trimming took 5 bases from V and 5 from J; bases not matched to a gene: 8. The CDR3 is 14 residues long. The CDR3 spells CSASDRAGTGELFF. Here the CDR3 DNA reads TGCAGTGCTTCCGACAGGGCCGGGACCGGGGAGCTGTTTTTT.

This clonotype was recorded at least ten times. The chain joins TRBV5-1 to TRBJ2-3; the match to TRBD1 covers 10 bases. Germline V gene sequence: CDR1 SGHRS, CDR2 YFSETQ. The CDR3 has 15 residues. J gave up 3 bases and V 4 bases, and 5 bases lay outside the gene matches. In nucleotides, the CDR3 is TGCGCCAGCAGCCTGGGACAGGGGTCGACAGATACGCAGTATTTT. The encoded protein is CASSLGQGSTDTQYF.

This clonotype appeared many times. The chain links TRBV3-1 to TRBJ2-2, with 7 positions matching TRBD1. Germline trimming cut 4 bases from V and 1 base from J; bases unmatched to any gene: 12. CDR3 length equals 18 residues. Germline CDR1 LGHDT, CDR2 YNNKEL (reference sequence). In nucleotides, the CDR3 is TGTGCCAGCAGCCGCCCCTCCCAGGGGGTTAAGAACACCGGGGAGCTGTTTTTT. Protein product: CASSRPSQGVKNTGELFF.

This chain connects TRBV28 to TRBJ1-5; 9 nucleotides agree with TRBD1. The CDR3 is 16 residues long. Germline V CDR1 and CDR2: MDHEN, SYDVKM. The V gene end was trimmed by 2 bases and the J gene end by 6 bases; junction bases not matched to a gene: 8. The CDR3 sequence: CASSLGTGRQGQPQHF. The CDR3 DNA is TGTGCCAGCAGTTTAGGGACAGGGAGGCAAGGTCAGCCCCAGCATTTT.

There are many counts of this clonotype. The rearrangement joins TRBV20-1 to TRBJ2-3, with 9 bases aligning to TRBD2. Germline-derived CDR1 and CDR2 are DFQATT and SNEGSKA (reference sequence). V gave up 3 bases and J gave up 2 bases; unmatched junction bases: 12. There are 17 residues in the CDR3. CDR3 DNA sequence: TGCAGTGCTAGGCTAATCCTAGCGGGATCCTACACAGATACGCAGTATTTT. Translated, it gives CSARLILAGSYTDTQYF.

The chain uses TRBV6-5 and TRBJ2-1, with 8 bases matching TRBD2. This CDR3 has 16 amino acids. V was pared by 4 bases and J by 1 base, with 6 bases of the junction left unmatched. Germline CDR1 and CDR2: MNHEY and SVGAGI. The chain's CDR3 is CASSSILAASYNEQFF. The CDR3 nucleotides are TGTGCCAGCAGTTCCATACTAGCGGCTTCCTACAATGAGCAGTTCTTC.

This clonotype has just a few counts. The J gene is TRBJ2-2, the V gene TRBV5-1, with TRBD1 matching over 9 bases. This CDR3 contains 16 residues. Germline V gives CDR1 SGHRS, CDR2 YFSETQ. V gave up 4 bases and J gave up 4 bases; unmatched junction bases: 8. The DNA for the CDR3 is TGCGCCAGCAGCAGGACAGGGGACCCGGTCACCGGGGAGCTGTTTTTT. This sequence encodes CASSRTGDPVTGELFF.